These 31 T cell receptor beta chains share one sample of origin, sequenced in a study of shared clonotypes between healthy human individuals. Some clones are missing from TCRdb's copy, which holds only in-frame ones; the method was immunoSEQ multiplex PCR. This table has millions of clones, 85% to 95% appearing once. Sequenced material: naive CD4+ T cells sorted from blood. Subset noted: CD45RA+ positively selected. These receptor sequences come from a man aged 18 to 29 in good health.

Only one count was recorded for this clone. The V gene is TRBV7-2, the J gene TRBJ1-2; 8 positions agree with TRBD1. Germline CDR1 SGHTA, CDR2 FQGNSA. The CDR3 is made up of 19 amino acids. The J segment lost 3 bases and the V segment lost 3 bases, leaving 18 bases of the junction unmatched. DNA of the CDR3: TGTGCCAGCAGCTTGGACAGGGTTATCCCTTTTAGCGTAGACTATGGCTACACCTTC. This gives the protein CASSLDRVIPFSVDYGYTF.

The CDR3 protein is CASSPRVKGDNNEQFF. The CDR3 bases are TGTGCCAGCTCACCCCGCGTTAAGGGGGACAACAATGAGCAGTTCTTC. The J gene is TRBJ2-1, the V gene TRBV18; D might be TRBD1 (6 bases). The germline V gene has CDR1 KGHSH and CDR2 LQKENI. V dropped 3 bases and J dropped 5 bases, with 17 bases sitting between them. The CDR3 sequence is 16 residues long.

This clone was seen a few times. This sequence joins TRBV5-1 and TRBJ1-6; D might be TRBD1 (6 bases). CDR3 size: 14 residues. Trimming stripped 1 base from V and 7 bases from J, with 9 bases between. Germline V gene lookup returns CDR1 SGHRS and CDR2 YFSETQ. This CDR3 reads CASSLPDRNSPLHF. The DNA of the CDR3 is TGCGCCAGCAGCTTGCCCGACAGGAATTCACCCCTCCACTTT.

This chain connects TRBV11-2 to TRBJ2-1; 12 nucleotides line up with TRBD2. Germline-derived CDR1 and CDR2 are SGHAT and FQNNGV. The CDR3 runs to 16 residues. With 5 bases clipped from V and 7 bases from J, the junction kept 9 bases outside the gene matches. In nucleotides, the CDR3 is TGTGCCAGCAGCCCCGGACTAGCGGGGATGTGGAATGAGCAGTTCTTC. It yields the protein CASSPGLAGMWNEQFF.

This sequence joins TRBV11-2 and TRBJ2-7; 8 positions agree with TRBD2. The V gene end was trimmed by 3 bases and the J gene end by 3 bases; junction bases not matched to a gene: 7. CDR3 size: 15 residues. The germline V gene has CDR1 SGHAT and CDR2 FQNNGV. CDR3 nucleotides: TGTGCCAGCAGCTTTTCAGCGGGAGCCGTCTACGAGCAGTACTTC. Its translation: CASSFSAGAVYEQYF.

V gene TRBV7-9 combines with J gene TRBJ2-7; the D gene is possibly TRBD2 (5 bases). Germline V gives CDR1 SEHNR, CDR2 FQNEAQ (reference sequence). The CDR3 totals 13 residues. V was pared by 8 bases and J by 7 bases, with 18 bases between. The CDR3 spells CASQVIGSGEQYF. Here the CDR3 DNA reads TGTGCCAGCCAGGTGATAGGCTCGGGAGAGCAGTACTTC.

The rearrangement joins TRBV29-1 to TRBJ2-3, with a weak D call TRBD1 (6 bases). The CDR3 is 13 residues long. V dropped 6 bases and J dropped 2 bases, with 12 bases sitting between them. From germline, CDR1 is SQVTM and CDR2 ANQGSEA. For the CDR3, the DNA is TGCAGCGTGCTACAGGGTTACACAGATACGCAGTATTTT. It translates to CSVLQGYTDTQYF.

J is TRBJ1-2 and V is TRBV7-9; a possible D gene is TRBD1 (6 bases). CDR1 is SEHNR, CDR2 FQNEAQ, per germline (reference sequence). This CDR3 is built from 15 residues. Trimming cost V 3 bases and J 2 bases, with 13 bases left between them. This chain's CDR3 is CASSFGSTGNYGYTF. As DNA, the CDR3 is TGTGCCAGCAGCTTTGGATCAACAGGGAACTATGGCTACACCTTC.

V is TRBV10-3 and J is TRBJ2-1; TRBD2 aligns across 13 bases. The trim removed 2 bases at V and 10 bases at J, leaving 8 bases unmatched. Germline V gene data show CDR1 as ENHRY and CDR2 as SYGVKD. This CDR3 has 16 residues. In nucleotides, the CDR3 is TGTGCCATCAGTGAGACTACTAGCGGGAGGGCCGGGGAGCAGTTCTTC. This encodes CAISETTSGRAGEQFF.

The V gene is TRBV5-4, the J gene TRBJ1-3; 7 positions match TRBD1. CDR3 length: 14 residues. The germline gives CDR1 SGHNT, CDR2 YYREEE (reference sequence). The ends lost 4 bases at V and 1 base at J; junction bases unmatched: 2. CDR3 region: CASSPGQSGNTIYF. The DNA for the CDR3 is TGTGCCAGCAGCCCGGGACAGTCTGGAAACACCATATATTTT.

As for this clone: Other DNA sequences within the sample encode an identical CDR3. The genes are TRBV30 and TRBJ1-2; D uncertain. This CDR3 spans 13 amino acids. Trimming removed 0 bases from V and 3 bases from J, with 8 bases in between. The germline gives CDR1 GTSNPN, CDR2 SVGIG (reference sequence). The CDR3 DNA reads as TGTGCCTGGAGTGTAAGCGGGGACTATGGCTACACCTTC. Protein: CAWSVSGDYGYTF. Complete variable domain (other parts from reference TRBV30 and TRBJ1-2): SQTIHQWPATLVQPVGSPLSLECTVEGTSNPNLYWYRQAAGRGLQLLFYSVGIGQISSEVPQNLSASRPQDRQFILSSKKLLLSDSGFYLCAWSVSGDYGYTFGSGTRLTVV.

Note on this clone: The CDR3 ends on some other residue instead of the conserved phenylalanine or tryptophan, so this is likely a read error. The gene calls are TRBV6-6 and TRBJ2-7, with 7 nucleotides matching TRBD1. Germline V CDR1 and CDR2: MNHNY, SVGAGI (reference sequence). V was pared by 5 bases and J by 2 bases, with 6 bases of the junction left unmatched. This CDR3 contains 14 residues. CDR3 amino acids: CASSNPGTAYEQYL. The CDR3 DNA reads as TGTGCCAGCAGTAACCCCGGGACAGCCTACGAGCAGTACCTC.

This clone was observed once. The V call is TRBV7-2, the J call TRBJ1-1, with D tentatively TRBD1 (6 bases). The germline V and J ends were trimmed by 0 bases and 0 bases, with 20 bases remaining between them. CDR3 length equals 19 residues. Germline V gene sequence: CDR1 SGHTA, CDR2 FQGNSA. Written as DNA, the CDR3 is TGTGCCAGCAGCTTAGCCCTCGGCCAAGACAGGTCCTTGAACACTGAAGCTTTCTTT. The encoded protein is CASSLALGQDRSLNTEAFF.

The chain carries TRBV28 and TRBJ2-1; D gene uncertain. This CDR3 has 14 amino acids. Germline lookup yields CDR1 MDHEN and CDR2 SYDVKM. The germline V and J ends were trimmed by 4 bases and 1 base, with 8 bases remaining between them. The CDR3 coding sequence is TGTGCCAGCAGTTCCCTGGGATCCTACAATGAGCAGTTCTTC. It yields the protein CASSSLGSYNEQFF.

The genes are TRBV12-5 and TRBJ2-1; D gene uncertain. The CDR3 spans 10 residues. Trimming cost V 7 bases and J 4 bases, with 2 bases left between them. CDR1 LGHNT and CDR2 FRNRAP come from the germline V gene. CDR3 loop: CASEYNEQFF. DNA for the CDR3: TGTGCTAGTGAATACAATGAGCAGTTCTTC.

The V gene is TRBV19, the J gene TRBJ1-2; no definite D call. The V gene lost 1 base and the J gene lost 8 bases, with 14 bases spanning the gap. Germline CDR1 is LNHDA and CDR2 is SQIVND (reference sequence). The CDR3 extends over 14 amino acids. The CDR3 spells CASSIGGRPSGYTF. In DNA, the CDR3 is TGTGCCAGTAGTATAGGAGGCAGACCCTCCGGCTACACCTTC.

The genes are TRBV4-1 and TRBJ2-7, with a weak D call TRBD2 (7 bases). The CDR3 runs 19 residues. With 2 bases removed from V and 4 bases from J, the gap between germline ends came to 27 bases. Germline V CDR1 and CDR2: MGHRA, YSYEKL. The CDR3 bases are TGCGCCAGCAGCCAATTTTCTCTTCGGCGGGGGCTCCCCCAATACGAGCAGTACTTC. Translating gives CASSQFSLRRGLPQYEQYF.

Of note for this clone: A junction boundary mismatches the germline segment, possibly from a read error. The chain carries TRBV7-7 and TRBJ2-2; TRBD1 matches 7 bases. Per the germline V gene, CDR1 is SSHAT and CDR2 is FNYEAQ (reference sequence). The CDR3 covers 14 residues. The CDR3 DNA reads TGTGCTAGCAGCCCAGCACAGGGGCCCGGGGAGCTGTTTTTT. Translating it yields CASSPAQGPGELFF. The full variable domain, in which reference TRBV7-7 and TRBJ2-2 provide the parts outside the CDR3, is GAGVSQSPRYKVTKRGQDVTLRCDPISSHATLYWYQQALGQGPEFLTYFNYEAQPDKSGLPSDRFSAERPEGSISTLTIQRTEQRDSAMYRCASSPAQGPGELFFGEGSRLTVL.

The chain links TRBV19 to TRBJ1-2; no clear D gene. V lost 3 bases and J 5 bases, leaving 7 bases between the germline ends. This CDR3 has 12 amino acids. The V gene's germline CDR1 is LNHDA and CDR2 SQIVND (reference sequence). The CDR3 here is CASSMRGYGYTF. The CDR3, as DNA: TGTGCCAGTAGTATGCGGGGTTATGGCTACACCTTC. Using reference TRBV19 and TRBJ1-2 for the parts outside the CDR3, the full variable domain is DGGITQSPKYLFRKEGQNVTLSCEQNLNHDAMYWYRQDPGQGLRLIYYSQIVNDFQKGDIAEGYSVSREKKESFPLTVTSAQKNPTAFYLCASSMRGYGYTFGSGTRLTVV.

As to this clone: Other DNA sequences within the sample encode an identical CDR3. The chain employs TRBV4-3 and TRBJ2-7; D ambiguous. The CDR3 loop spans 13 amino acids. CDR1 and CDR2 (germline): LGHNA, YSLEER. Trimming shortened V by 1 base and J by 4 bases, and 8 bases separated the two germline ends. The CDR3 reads CASSQVYGYEQYF. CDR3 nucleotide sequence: TGCGCCAGCAGCCAAGTGTACGGTTACGAGCAGTACTTC.

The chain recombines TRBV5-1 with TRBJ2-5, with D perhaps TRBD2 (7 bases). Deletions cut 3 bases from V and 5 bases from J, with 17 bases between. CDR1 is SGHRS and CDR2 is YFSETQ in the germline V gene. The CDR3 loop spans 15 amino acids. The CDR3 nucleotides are TGCGCCAGCAGCTCAAACGCGGGGGCGCGGGAGACCCAGTACTTC. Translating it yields CASSSNAGARETQYF. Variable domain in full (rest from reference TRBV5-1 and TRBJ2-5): KAGVTQTPRYLIKTRGQQVTLSCSPISGHRSVSWYQQTPGQGLQFLFEYFSETQRNKGNFPGRFSGRQFSNSRSEMNVSTLELGDSALYLCASSSNAGARETQYFGPGTRLLVL.

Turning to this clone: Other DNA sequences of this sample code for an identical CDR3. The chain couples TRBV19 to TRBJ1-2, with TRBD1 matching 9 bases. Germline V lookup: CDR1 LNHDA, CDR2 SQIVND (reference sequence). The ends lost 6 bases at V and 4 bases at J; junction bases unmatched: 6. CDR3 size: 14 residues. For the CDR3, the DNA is TGTGCCAGTAGGACCGGGACAGGGTCCTATGGCTACACCTTC. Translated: CASRTGTGSYGYTF. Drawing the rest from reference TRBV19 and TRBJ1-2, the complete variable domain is DGGITQSPKYLFRKEGQNVTLSCEQNLNHDAMYWYRQDPGQGLRLIYYSQIVNDFQKGDIAEGYSVSREKKESFPLTVTSAQKNPTAFYLCASRTGTGSYGYTFGSGTRLTVV.

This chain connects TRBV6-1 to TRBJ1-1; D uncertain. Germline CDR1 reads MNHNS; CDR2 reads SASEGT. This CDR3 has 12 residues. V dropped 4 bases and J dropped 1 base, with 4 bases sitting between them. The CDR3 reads CASSVRNTEAFF. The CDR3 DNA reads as TGTGCCAGCAGTGTAAGGAACACTGAAGCTTTCTTT.

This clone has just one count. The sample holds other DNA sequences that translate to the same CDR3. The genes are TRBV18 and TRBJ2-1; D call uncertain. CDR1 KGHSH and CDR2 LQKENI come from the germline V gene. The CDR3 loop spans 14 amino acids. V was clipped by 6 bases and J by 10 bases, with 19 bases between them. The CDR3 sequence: CASSPLSAIGEQFF. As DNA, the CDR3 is TGTGCCAGCTCCCCCCTTTCGGCTATCGGCGAGCAGTTCTTC.

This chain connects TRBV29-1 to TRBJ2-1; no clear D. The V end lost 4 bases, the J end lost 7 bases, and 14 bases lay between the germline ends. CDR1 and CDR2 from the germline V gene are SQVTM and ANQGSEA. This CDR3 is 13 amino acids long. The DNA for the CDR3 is TGCAGCGTTGCGAGCCACCAAGGGAATGAGCAGTTCTTC. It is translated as CSVASHQGNEQFF.

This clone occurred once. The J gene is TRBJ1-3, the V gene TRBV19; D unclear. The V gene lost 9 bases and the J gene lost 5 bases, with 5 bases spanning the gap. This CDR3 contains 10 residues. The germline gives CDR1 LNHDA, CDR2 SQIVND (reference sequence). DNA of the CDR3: TGTGCCAGCAAGAGAAACACCATATATTTT. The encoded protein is CASKRNTIYF.

In DNA, the CDR3 is TGTGCCAGCACCCCGATCGGGGGGGCGAACACCGGGGAGCTGTTTTTT. Residues: CASTPIGGANTGELFF. The chain uses TRBV14 and TRBJ2-2; 8 positions match TRBD2. The CDR3 contains 16 residues. V shed 7 bases, J shed 0 bases, and the junction held 7 bases outside the gene matches. Per germline, CDR1 SGHDN and CDR2 FVKESK.

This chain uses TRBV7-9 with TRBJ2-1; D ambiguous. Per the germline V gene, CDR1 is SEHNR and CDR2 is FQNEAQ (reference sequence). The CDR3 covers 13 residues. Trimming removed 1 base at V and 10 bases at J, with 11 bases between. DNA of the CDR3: TGTGCCAGCAGCTTAGGCTCGACACGGGAGCAGTTCTTC. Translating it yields CASSLGSTREQFF.

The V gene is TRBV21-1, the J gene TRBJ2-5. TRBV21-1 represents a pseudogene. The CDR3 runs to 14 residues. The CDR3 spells CASRPAGEVETQYF. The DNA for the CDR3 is TGTGCCAGCAGGCCCGCAGGGGAGGTAGAGACCCAGTACTTC.

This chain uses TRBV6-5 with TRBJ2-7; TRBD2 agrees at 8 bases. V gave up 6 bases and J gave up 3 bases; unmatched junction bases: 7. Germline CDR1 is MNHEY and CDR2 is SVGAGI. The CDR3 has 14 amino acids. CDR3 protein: CASSQAGTSYEQYF. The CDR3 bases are TGTGCCAGCAGCCAAGCCGGGACTAGCTACGAGCAGTACTTC.

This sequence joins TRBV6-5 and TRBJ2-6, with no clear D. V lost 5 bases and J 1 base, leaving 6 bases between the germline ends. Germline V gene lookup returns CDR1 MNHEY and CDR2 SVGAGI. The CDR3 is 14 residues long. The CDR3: CASSPESGANVLTF. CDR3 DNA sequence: TGTGCCAGCAGTCCAGAATCTGGGGCCAACGTCCTGACTTTC.